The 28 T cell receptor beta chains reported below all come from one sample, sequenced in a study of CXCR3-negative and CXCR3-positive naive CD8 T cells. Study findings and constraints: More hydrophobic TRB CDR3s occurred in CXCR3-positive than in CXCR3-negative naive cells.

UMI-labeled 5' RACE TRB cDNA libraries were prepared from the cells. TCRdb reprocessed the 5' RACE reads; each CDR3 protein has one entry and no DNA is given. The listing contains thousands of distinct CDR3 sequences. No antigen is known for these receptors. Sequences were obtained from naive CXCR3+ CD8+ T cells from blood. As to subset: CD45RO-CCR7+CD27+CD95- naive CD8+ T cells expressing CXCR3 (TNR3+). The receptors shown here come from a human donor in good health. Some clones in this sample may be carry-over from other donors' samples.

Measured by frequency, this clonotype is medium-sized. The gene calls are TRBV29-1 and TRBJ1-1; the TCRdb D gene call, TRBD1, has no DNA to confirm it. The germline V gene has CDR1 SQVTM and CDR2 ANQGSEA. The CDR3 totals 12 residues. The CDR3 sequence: CSVAPGQGIAFF.

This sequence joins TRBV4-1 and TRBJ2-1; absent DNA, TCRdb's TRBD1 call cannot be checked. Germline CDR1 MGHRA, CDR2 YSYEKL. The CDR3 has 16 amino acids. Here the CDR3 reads CASSQETGTTYNEQFF.

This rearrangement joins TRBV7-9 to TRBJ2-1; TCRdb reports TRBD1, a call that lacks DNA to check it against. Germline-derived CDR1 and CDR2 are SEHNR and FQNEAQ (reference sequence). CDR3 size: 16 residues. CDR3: CASSPRTGSSYNEQFF.

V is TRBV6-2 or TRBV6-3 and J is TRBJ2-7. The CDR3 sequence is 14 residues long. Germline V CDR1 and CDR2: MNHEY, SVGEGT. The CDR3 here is CASSYSSSPSGQYF.

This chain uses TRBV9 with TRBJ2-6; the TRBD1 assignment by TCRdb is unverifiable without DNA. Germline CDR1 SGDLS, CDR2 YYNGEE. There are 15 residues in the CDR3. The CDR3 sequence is CANSQGAPGANVLTF.

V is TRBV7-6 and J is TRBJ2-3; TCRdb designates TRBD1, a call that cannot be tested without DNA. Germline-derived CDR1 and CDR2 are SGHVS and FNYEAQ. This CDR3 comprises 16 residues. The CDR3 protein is CASSPVRGPSTDTQYF.

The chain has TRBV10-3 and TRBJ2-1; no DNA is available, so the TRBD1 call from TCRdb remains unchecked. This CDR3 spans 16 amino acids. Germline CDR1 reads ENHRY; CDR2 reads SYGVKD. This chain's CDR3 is CAISEYGQGAGNEQFF.

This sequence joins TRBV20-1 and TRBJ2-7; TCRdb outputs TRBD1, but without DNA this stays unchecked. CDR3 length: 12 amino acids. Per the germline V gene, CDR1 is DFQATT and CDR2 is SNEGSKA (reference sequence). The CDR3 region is CSARVRGSEQYF.

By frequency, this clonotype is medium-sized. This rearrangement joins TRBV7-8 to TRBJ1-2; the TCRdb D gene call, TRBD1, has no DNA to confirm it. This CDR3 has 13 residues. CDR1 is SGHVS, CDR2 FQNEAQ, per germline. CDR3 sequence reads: CASSTQGMRGYTF.

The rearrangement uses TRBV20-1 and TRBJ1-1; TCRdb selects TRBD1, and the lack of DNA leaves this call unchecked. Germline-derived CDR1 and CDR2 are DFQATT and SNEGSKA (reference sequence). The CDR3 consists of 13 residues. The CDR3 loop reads CSASWGEETEAFF.

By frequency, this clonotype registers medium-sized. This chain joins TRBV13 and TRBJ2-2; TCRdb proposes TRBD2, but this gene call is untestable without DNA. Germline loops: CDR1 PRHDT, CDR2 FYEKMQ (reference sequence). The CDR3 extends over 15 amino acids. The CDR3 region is CASSAAGFDTGELFF.

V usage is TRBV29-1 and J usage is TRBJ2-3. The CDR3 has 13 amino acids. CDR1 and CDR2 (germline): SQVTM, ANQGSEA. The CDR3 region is CSVDGVGTDTQYF.

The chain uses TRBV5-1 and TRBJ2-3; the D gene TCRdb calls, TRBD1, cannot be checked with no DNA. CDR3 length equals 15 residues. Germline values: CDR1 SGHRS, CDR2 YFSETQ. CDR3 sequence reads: CASSLPDRAEDTQYF.

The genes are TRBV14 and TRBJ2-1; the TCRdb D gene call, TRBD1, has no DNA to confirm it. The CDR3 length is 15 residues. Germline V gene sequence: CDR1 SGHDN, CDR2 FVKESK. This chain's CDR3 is CASSQEPPRNNEQFF.

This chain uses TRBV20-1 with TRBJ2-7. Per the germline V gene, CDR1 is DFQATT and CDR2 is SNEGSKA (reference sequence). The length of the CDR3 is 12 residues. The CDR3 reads CSARDGSYEQYF.

CDR3: CASSSPGQGAGGYTF. The V call is TRBV7-2, the J call TRBJ1-2; TCRdb proposes TRBD1, but this gene call is untestable without DNA. The CDR3 totals 15 residues. Germline V gene lookup returns CDR1 SGHTA and CDR2 FQGNSA.

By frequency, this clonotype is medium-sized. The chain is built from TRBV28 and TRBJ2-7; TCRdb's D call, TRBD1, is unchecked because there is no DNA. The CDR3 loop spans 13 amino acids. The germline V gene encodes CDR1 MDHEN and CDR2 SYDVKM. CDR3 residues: CASSLSQGYEQYF.

CDR3: CSAHGGAETEAFF. The V gene is TRBV29-1, the J gene TRBJ1-1. Germline V gene data show CDR1 as SQVTM and CDR2 as ANQGSEA. CDR3 length equals 13 residues.

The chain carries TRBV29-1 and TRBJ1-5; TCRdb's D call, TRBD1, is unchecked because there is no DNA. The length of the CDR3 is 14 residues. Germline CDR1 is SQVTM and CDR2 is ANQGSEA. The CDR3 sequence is CSVEDGWGDQPQHF. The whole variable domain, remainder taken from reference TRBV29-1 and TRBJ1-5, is SAVISQKPSRDICQRGTSLTIQCQVDSQVTMMFWYRQQPGQSLTLIATANQGSEATYESGFVIDKFPISRPNLTFSTLTVSNMSPEDSSIYLCSVEDGWGDQPQHFGDGTRLSIL.

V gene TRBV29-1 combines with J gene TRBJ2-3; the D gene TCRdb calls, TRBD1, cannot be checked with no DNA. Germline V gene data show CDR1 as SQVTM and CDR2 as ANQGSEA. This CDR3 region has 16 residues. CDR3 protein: CSVEEGQGTSTDTQYF.

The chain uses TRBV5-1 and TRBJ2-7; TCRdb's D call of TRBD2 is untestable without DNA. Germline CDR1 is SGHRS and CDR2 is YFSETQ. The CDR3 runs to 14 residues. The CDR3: CASGPAGGPYEQYF.

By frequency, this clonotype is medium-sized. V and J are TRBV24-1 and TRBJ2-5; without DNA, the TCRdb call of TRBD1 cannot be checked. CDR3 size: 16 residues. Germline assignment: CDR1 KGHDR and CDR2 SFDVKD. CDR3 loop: CATSDPHGQGQETQYF.

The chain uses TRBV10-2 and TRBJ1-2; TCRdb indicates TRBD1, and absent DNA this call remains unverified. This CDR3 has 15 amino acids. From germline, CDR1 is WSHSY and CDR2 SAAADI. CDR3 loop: CASSFSLQGAHGYTF.

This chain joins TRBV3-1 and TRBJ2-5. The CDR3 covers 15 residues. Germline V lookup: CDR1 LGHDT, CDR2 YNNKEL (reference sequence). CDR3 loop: CASSLDLGLRETQYF.

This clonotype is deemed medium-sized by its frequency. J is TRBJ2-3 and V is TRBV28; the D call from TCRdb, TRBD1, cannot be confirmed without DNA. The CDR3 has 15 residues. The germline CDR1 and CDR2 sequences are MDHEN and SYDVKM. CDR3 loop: CASSLGTVSTDTQYF.

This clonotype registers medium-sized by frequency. The chain's CDR3 is CSVEGGQGLVETQYF. This chain connects TRBV29-1 to TRBJ2-5; the TCRdb D gene call, TRBD1, has no DNA to confirm it. Germline V gives CDR1 SQVTM, CDR2 ANQGSEA. CDR3 size: 15 residues. Combining the CDR3 with reference TRBV29-1 and TRBJ2-5 gives the whole variable domain SAVISQKPSRDICQRGTSLTIQCQVDSQVTMMFWYRQQPGQSLTLIATANQGSEATYESGFVIDKFPISRPNLTFSTLTVSNMSPEDSSIYLCSVEGGQGLVETQYFGPGTRLLVL.

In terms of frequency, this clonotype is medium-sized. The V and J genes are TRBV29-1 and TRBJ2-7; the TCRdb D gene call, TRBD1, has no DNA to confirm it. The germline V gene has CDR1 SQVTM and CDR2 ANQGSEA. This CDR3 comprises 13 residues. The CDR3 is CSVGTGESYEQYF.

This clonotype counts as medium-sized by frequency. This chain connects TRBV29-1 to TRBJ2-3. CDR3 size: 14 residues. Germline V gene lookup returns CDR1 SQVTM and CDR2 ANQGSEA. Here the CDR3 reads CSVEGIDYTDTQYF.